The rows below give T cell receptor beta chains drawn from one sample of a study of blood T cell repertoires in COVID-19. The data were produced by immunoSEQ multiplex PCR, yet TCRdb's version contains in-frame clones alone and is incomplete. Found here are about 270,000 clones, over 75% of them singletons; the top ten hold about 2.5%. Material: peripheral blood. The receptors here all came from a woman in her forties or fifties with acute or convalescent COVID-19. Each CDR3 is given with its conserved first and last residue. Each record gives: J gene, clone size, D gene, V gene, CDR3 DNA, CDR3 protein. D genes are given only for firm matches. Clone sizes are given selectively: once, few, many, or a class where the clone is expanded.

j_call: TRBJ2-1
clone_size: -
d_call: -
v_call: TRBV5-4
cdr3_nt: TGTGCCAGCAGCTTGGTTGCGTCGTCGACTACCTCCTACAATGAGCAGTTCTTC
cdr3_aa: CASSLVASSTTSYNEQFF

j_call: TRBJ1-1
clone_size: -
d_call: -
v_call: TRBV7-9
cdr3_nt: TGTGCCAGCAGCTTACAGGGCCCGAACACTGAAGCTTTCTTT
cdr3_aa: CASSLQGPNTEAFF

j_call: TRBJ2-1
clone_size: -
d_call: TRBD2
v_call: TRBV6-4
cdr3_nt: TGTGCCAGCAGTGTCAGCGGGAGCCGTTTGGAGAATGAGCAGTTCTTC
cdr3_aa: CASSVSGSRLENEQFF

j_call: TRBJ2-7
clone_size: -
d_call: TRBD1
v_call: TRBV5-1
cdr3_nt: TGCGCCAGCAGCTACGGGACAGGGGTCGCCTACGAGCAGTACTTC
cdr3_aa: CASSYGTGVAYEQYF

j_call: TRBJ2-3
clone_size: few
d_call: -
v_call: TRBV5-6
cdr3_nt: TGTGCCAGCAGCTTGAGAGAGACTAGGTTTTTCGCAGATACGCAGTATTTT
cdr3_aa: CASSLRETRFFADTQYF

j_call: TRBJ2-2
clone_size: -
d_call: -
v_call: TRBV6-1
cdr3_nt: TGTGCCAGCAGTGAACACTGGAACACCGGGGAGCTGTTTTTT
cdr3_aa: CASSEHWNTGELFF

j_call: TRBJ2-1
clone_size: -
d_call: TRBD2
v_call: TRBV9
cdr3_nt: TGTGCCAGCAGCCATCAAGCGACTAGCGGGACCCCCTGGTTCTCCTACAATGAGCAGTTCTTC
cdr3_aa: CASSHQATSGTPWFSYNEQFF

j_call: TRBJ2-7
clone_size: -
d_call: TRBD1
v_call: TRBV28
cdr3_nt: TGTGCCAGCAGTAACGACAGGGGGACCGAGCAGTACTTC
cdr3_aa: CASSNDRGTEQYF

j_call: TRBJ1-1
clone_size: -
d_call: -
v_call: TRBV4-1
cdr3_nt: TGCGCCAGCAGCCCCTACAGGGATGGTAACACTGAAGCTTTCTTT
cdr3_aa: CASSPYRDGNTEAFF

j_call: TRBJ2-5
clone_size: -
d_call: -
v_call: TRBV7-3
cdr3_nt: TGTGCCAGCAGCTTATTGATGGCAGGAGAGACCCAGTACTTC
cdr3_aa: CASSLLMAGETQYF

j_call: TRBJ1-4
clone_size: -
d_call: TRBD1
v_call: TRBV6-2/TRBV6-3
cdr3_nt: TGTGCCAGCAGTTACTCTGGACAGGGAGAATTCGCAACTAATGAAAAACTGTTTTTT
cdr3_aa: CASSYSGQGEFATNEKLFF

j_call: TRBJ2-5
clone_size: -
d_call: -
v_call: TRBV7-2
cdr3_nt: TGTGCCAGCAGCTTAGTGGTTAGCGTGCTCCAAGAGACCCAGTACTTC
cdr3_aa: CASSLVVSVLQETQYF

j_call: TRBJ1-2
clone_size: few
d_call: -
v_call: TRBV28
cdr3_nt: TGTGCCAGCAGTTTAGGCGGCCAGATCACTAACTATGGCTACACCTTC
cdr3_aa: CASSLGGQITNYGYTF

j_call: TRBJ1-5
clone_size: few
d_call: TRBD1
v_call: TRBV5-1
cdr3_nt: TGCGCCAGCATCCTACCGGGACAGGGGTTCAATCAGCCCCAGCATTTT
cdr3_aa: CASILPGQGFNQPQHF

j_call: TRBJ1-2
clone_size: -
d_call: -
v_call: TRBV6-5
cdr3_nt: TGTGCCAGCAGTTCCCCGACACAGACTAACTATGGCTACACCTTC
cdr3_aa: CASSSPTQTNYGYTF

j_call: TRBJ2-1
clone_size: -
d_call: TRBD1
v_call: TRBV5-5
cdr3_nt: TGTGCCAGCAGCTTCTCACTGCGGACAGGGGCGTACAATGAGCAGTTCTTC
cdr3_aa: CASSFSLRTGAYNEQFF

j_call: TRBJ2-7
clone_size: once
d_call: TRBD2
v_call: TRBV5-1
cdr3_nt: TGCGCCAGCAGCTTGGGGGAGGGTCGGGAGCAGTACTTC
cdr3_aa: CASSLGEGREQYF

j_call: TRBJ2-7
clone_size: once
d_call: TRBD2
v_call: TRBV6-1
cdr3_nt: TGTGCCAGCAGTGAAGCAGGGCGGGGGGCCTACGAGCAGTACTTC
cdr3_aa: CASSEAGRGAYEQYF